Listed below are T cell receptor beta chains from one sample, sequenced in a study of human T cells and chemical hapten exposure. TCRdb re-derived calls from the RACE reads in MiXCR, one entry per CDR3 protein. In the table there are 250,000 to 300,000 distinct CDR3 sequences, approximately 7.5% of which are singletons. Source: whole blood, taken in connection with sensitization to the hapten diphenylcyclopropenone (DPC). These receptors all come from a man aged 18-30 years with alopecia areata. Some clones in this sample may be carry-over from other donors' samples. Each CDR3 is given with its conserved first and last residue. A D gene is named only where the DNA matches it firmly. Clone size is given for some rows only: seen once, a few or many times, or a class if the clone is expanded.

d_call | j_call | v_call | clone_size | cdr3_nt | cdr3_aa
- | TRBJ2-2 | TRBV6-2/TRBV6-3 | - | TGTGCCAGCAGTTACCCGGCCGGGGAGCTGTTTTTT | CASSYPAGELFF
- | TRBJ1-1 | TRBV6-2/TRBV6-3 | - | TGTGCCAGCAGTTACGGGATTAAAGCTGAAGCTTTCTTT | CASSYGIKAEAFF
TRBD1 | TRBJ2-3 | TRBV6-5 | few | TGTGCCAGCAGTTTCCACAGGGGTACGCAGTATTTT | CASSFHRGTQYF
- | TRBJ1-5 | TRBV4-2 | few | TGTGCCAGCAGCCAGGCAGGGATGGGGGGCAATCAGCCCCAGCATTTT | CASSQAGMGGNQPQHF
- | TRBJ2-3 | TRBV6-5 | few | TGTGCCAGCACTCGCAGGGGCGCAGATACGCAGTATTTT | CASTRRGADTQYF
- | TRBJ1-3 | TRBV12-3/TRBV12-4 | - | TGTGCCAGCACTGAAAGAGGCGCATCTGGAAACACCATATATTTT | CASTERGASGNTIYF
TRBD1 | TRBJ1-1 | TRBV7-3 | few | TGTGCCAGCAGCTTAAAGGCCCCCGGACAGGGGGAATACGTTGGGCACACTGAAGCTTTCTTT | CASSLKAPGQGEYVGHTEAFF
- | TRBJ2-2 | TRBV12-5 | few | TGTGCTAGTGGTCTGGGCGGACCAGGAGGGGAGCTGTTTTTT | CASGLGGPGGELFF
- | TRBJ1-1 | TRBV10-3 | - | TGTGCCATCAGTGAAGGGCTGATGAACACTGAAGCTTTCTTT | CAISEGLMNTEAFF
- | TRBJ1-1 | TRBV4-2 | once | TGTGCCAGCAGCCAAGGAAATTCGATTGAAGCTTTCTTT | CASSQGNSIEAFF
- | TRBJ1-5 | TRBV12-3/TRBV12-4 | - | TGTGCCAGCAGTTTCTCACCGGGGGCGGGCAATCAGCCCCAGCATTTT | CASSFSPGAGNQPQHF
TRBD1 | TRBJ1-1 | TRBV9 | few | TGTGCCAGCAGCGAAGCGACAGGGGGAAGCTCTGAAGCTTTCTTT | CASSEATGGSSEAFF
- | TRBJ2-2 | TRBV7-8 | - | TGTGCCAGCAGCTTCGTCCAGGGTTTGGCCGGGGAGCTGTTTTTT | CASSFVQGLAGELFF
TRBD2 | TRBJ2-5 | TRBV18 | - | TGTGCCAGCTCACGCTCTAGCGGGGGGCTACAAGAGACCCAGTACTTC | CASSRSSGGLQETQYF
- | TRBJ2-7 | TRBV5-5 | - | TGTGCCAGCAGCTTGGTGGGACTTCAGGTGCCCGAGCAGTACTTC | CASSLVGLQVPEQYF
- | TRBJ1-1 | TRBV7-3 | - | TGTGCCAGCAGCCTCATTGGTAGGCATGAAGCTTTCTTT | CASSLIGRHEAFF
- | TRBJ1-3 | TRBV7-9 | few | TGTGCCAGCAGCTTAGTACGCCCCTCTGGAAACACCATATATTTT | CASSLVRPSGNTIYF
- | TRBJ1-2 | TRBV29-1 | many | TGCAGCGTTTGGACAAGCCTTTATGGCTACACCTTC | CSVWTSLYGYTF
- | TRBJ1-1 | TRBV5-4 | - | TGTGCCAGCAGTTGGACGGCAGAGAACACTGAAGCTTTCTTT | CASSWTAENTEAFF
TRBD1 | TRBJ1-5 | TRBV12-5 | - | TGTGCTAGTGGTTTAGAGACAGGGATCTCCCAGCATTTT | CASGLETGISQHF
- | TRBJ2-1 | TRBV3-1 | few | TGTGCCAGCAGCCAAGATCTAGCTAATAATGAGCAGTTCTTC | CASSQDLANNEQFF
- | TRBJ1-1 | TRBV7-9 | many | TGTGCCAGCAGTTACAGGGAGGGGGCTGAAGCTTTCTTT | CASSYREGAEAFF
- | TRBJ1-5 | TRBV4-1 | many | TGCGCCAGCAGCCAAGATTGGGGTGGTCAGCCCCAGCATTTT | CASSQDWGGQPQHF